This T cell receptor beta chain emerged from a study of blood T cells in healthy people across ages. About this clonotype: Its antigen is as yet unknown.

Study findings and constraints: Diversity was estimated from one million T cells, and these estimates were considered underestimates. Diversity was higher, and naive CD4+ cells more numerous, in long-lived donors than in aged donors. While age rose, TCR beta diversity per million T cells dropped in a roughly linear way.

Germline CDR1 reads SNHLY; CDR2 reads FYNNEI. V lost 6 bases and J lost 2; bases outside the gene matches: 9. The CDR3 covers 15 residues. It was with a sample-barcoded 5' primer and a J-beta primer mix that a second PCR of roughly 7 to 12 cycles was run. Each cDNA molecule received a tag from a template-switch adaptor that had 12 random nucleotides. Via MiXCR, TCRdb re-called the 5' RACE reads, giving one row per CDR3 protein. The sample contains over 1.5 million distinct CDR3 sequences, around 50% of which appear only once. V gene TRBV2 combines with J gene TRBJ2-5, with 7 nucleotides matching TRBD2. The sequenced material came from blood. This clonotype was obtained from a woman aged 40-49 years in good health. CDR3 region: CASRLQGTTQETQYF. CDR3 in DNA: TGTGCCAGCAGGCTGCAAGGGACTACTCAAGAGACCCAGTACTTC.